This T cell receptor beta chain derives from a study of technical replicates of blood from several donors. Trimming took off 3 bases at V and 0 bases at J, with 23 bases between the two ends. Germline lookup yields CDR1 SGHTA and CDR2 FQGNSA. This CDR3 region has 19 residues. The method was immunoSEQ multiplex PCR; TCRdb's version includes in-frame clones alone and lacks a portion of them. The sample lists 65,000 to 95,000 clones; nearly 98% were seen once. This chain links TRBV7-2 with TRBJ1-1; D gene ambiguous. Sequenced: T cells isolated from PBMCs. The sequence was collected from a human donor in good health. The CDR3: CASSLWTEGWYGVNTEAFF. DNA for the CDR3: TGTGCCAGCAGCTTGTGGACGGAAGGTTGGTACGGGGTGAACACTGAAGCTTTCTTT.